These 26 T cell receptor beta chains share one sample of origin, sequenced in a study of identical twins. From the 5' RACE reads, TCRdb called clonotypes with MiXCR, one entry per CDR3 protein. The table has around 220,000 distinct CDR3 sequences, over 12% seen once. The sequenced sample was memory (CD45RO+) T cells sorted from blood. The receptors come from a woman aged 18-30 years in good health.

This clonotype was detected only a few times. The chain uses TRBV9 and TRBJ2-3; 12 bases agree with TRBD2. This CDR3 spans 15 amino acids. Germline CDR1 SGDLS, CDR2 YYNGEE. J lost 4 bases, V lost 0 bases, and 0 bases had no gene match. The CDR3 nucleotides read TGTGCCAGCAGCGTAGGACTAGCGGGGGCAGATACGCAGTATTTT. It is translated as CASSVGLAGADTQYF.

This clonotype occurred a few times. V gene TRBV6-5 combines with J gene TRBJ1-2; 10 bases fit TRBD1. Trimming removed 3 bases from V and 6 bases from J; junction bases left unmatched: 7. This CDR3 has 15 amino acids. Per germline, CDR1 MNHEY and CDR2 SVGAGI. The CDR3 sequence is CASSYGTGVGDGYTF. The DNA of the CDR3 is TGTGCCAGCAGTTATGGGACAGGGGTGGGGGATGGCTACACCTTC.

This clonotype was counted a few times. The rearrangement links TRBV27 to TRBJ1-6, with a weak D call TRBD1 (5 bases). This CDR3 comprises 13 residues. Germline CDR1 reads MNHEY; CDR2 reads SMNVEV (reference sequence). Trimming shortened V by 6 bases and J by 7 bases, and 10 bases separated the two germline ends. CDR3 DNA: TGTGCCAGCAGAAGGGACTTCAATTCACCCCTCCACTTT. Its translation is CASRRDFNSPLHF.

V is TRBV6-1 and J is TRBJ1-4, with 12 bases aligning to TRBD1. CDR1 is MNHNS, CDR2 SASEGT, per germline. Trimming removed 10 bases from V and 8 bases from J; junction bases left unmatched: 8. The CDR3 runs to 14 residues. The chain's CDR3 is CATGRDRGREKLFF. The CDR3 DNA reads TGTGCCACCGGAAGGGACAGGGGGCGAGAAAAACTGTTTTTT.

Ten or more counts support this clonotype. This chain joins TRBV20-1 and TRBJ2-1; possible D gene TRBD2, 7 bases. The CDR3 sequence is 16 residues long. CDR1 and CDR2 from the germline V gene are DFQATT and SNEGSKA (reference sequence). V was shortened by 3 bases and J by 4 bases, with 19 bases between the two germline ends. The CDR3 protein is CSASDLGGGKYNEQFF. Here the CDR3 DNA reads TGCAGTGCTAGTGACCTTGGCGGGGGCAAGTACAATGAGCAGTTCTTC.

The genes are TRBV21-1 and TRBJ2-2; the table's D call of TRBD2 was not tested on the DNA. TRBV21-1 is a pseudogene segment. The CDR3 is 21 amino acids. The DNA of the CDR3 is TGTGCCAGCAGCAAAAGGCGGGCCCCTTCAGAGAAGCAAATTAACACCGGGGAGCTGTTTTTT. Its protein product is CASSKRRAPSEKQINTGELFF.

This clonotype was seen ten or more times. V and J are TRBV12-3 or TRBV12-4 and TRBJ2-3, with 12 bases aligning to TRBD2. The CDR3 totals 17 residues. V lost 1 base, J lost 7 bases, and 9 bases stayed unmatched. This CDR3 reads CASSLDRSSGGANTQYF. In nucleotides, the CDR3 is TGTGCCAGCAGTTTAGATCGTTCTAGCGGGGGGGCGAATACGCAGTATTTT.

This clonotype appeared a few times. The chain combines TRBV10-3 with TRBJ2-7; 9 bases agree with TRBD1. Germline values: CDR1 ENHRY, CDR2 SYGVKD. There are 14 residues in the CDR3. Trimming removed 6 bases from V and 0 bases from J; junction bases left unmatched: 3. DNA of the CDR3: TGTGCCATCAGGTCACAGGGGGCCTCCTACGAGCAGTACTTC. Its protein is CAIRSQGASYEQYF.

This clonotype has at least ten counts. The rearrangement uses TRBV7-9 and TRBJ1-5, with a tentative D call TRBD1 (6 bases). In germline, CDR1 is SEHNR, CDR2 FQNEAQ (reference sequence). V dropped 6 bases and J dropped 2 bases, with 14 bases sitting between them. This CDR3 has 15 amino acids. CDR3 DNA: TGTGCCAGCAGTACAGGGTTTTTGGGCAATCAGCCCCAGCATTTT. Residues: CASSTGFLGNQPQHF.

This clonotype has just a few counts. The chain employs TRBV5-1 and TRBJ2-7; 8 positions match TRBD1. CDR1 SGHRS and CDR2 YFSETQ come from the germline V gene. This CDR3 has 15 residues. The V segment lost 3 bases and the J segment 3 bases; nucleotides outside the gene matches: 8. This chain's CDR3 is CASSWGQDPYYEQYF. CDR3 DNA: TGCGCCAGCAGCTGGGGACAGGATCCCTACTACGAGCAGTACTTC.

In this sample, this clonotype turned up a few times. The chain combines TRBV20-1 with TRBJ2-3, with unresolved D. CDR1 and CDR2 from the germline V gene are DFQATT and SNEGSKA (reference sequence). The CDR3 sequence is 14 residues long. The V gene lost 3 bases and the J gene lost 2 bases, with 12 bases spanning the gap. The DNA for the CDR3 is TGCAGTGCTAGTCATCCTACTTACACAGATACGCAGTATTTT. The encoded protein is CSASHPTYTDTQYF.

The chain joins TRBV15 to TRBJ2-6, with TRBD2 matching 9 bases. J gave up 0 bases and V 7 bases, and 1 base lay outside the gene matches. The CDR3 length is 15 residues. The V gene's germline CDR1 is LNHNV and CDR2 YYDKDF (reference sequence). Here the CDR3 DNA reads TGTGCCACCAAACTAGCGGGCTCTGGGGCCAACGTCCTGACTTTC. Translation gives CATKLAGSGANVLTF.

V gene TRBV6-1 combines with J gene TRBJ2-1, with D perhaps given as TRBD1 or TRBD2 (5 bases each). V lost 6 bases, J lost 5 bases, and 11 bases lay in between. The CDR3 length is 13 residues. The germline CDR1 and CDR2 sequences are MNHNS and SASEGT. CDR3 DNA: TGTGCCAGCAGCATGGGACGCCACAATGAGCAGTTCTTC. It is translated as CASSMGRHNEQFF.

This clonotype has a count of ten or more. This chain connects TRBV5-6 to TRBJ2-5, with D hard to call. Germline V gene data show CDR1 as SGHDT and CDR2 as YYEEEE. The CDR3 consists of 11 residues. Trimming removed 5 bases from V and 3 bases from J, with 5 bases in between. This CDR3 reads CASSLKETQYF. For the CDR3, the DNA is TGTGCCAGCAGTTTAAAAGAGACCCAGTACTTC.

This clonotype turned up a few times. The chain uses TRBV5-1 and TRBJ2-5; D call uncertain. Germline V gene lookup returns CDR1 SGHRS and CDR2 YFSETQ. Trimming removed 4 bases at V and 3 bases at J, with 10 bases between. This CDR3 region has 13 residues. CDR3 bases: TGCGCCAGCAGCCCCCAGGTGGAAGAGACCCAGTACTTC. Residues: CASSPQVEETQYF.

CDR3 DNA sequence: TGTGCCAGCAGCCGGGACCCTAACACCGGGGAGCTGTTTTTT. Translating gives CASSRDPNTGELFF. V and J are TRBV5-4 and TRBJ2-2; either TRBD1 or TRBD2 may fit D (5 bases each). Germline assignment: CDR1 SGHNT and CDR2 YYREEE (reference sequence). The ends were cut back, 4 bases at V and 2 bases at J, with 9 bases in the middle. The CDR3 length is 14 residues.

This sequence joins TRBV10-3 and TRBJ2-2; 7 nucleotides line up with TRBD2. Trimming removed 0 bases from V and 0 bases from J; junction bases left unmatched: 1. The germline V gene encodes CDR1 ENHRY and CDR2 SYGVKD. The CDR3 is made up of 16 amino acids. CDR3 amino acids: CAISESGGTNTGELFF. CDR3 coding DNA: TGTGCCATCAGTGAGTCGGGGGGGACGAACACCGGGGAGCTGTTTTTT.

This clonotype turned up a few times. The rearrangement links TRBV20-1 to TRBJ2-7; 7 bases are shared with TRBD2. Germline V gene sequence: CDR1 DFQATT, CDR2 SNEGSKA (reference sequence). The CDR3 is 13 residues long. With V trimmed by 5 bases and J by 4 bases, 8 bases remained unmatched. The CDR3 reads CSASKAGLYEQYF. The CDR3 DNA reads TGCAGTGCTTCTAAAGCGGGACTGTACGAGCAGTACTTC.

This clonotype occurred a few times. The rearrangement links TRBV7-2 to TRBJ2-2, with a possible D match to TRBD2 (6 bases). This CDR3 has 16 amino acids. Per the germline V gene, CDR1 is SGHTA and CDR2 is FQGNSA. Trimming took off 2 bases at V and 0 bases at J, with 10 bases between the two ends. CDR3 amino acids: CASSLIAVSNTGELFF. As DNA, the CDR3 is TGTGCCAGCAGCTTAATAGCGGTCTCGAACACCGGGGAGCTGTTTTTT.

The V gene is TRBV27, the J gene TRBJ2-1; D is possibly TRBD1 (5 bases). Germline assignment: CDR1 MNHEY and CDR2 SMNVEV (reference sequence). The CDR3 has 14 residues. V lost 3 bases and J 9 bases, leaving 15 bases between the germline ends. The CDR3 loop reads CASSFVDSSGEQFF. CDR3 nucleotides: TGTGCCAGCAGTTTTGTTGACAGTTCGGGTGAGCAGTTCTTC.

This clonotype was seen only a few times. V usage is TRBV5-4 and J usage is TRBJ2-1; 7 nucleotides match TRBD2. The germline V gene encodes CDR1 SGHNT and CDR2 YYREEE (reference sequence). J was trimmed by 5 bases and V by 0 bases; bases with no gene match: 5. The CDR3 runs 15 residues. CDR3 amino acids: CASSLVPSGNNEQFF. CDR3 bases: TGTGCCAGCAGCTTGGTACCTAGCGGAAACAATGAGCAGTTCTTC.

This chain uses TRBV20-1 with TRBJ1-1, with a possible D match to TRBD1 (6 bases). Trimming stripped 6 bases from V and 7 bases from J, with 15 bases between. The CDR3 contains 12 residues. Per the germline V gene, CDR1 is DFQATT and CDR2 is SNEGSKA (reference sequence). Here the CDR3 DNA reads TGCAGTGCGGCGGGGGGGCGGAATGAAGCTTTCTTT. As protein: CSAAGGRNEAFF.

There are many counts of this clonotype. The chain couples TRBV5-5 to TRBJ1-2; 8 positions agree with TRBD1. Per germline, CDR1 SGHKS and CDR2 YYEKEE (reference sequence). V shed 3 bases and J 5 bases; nucleotides not matched to a gene: 3. This CDR3 contains 13 residues. CDR3 amino acids: CASSSTGGYGYTF. For the CDR3, the DNA is TGTGCCAGCAGCTCTACAGGGGGTTATGGCTACACCTTC.

The genes are TRBV5-1 and TRBJ2-7; 7 bases map to TRBD1. The CDR3 is 15 residues long. The junction had 8 bases not matched to a gene; V was cut back by 5 bases and J by 0 bases. Germline V gene lookup returns CDR1 SGHRS and CDR2 YFSETQ. The CDR3 nucleotides read TGCGCCAGCAGGGAAGGGGGCTTAAGCTCCTACGAGCAGTACTTC. It translates to CASREGGLSSYEQYF.

This clonotype showed up just a few times. This chain connects TRBV4-2 to TRBJ2-3, with D uncertain. The CDR3 covers 14 residues. V lost 0 bases to trimming and J lost 4 bases, with 8 bases between them. Germline V lookup: CDR1 LGHNA, CDR2 YNFKEQ. CDR3 sequence reads: CASSQDLGPDTQYF. The CDR3 coding sequence is TGTGCCAGCAGCCAAGATTTAGGGCCAGATACGCAGTATTTT.

The chain joins TRBV20-1 to TRBJ1-1; D is possibly TRBD1 (5 bases). The CDR3 contains 13 residues. Trimming cost V 0 bases and J 8 bases, with 13 bases left between them. From germline, CDR1 is DFQATT and CDR2 SNEGSKA (reference sequence). The CDR3 sequence: CSARDRGVGEAFF. DNA for the CDR3: TGCAGTGCTAGAGATCGAGGGGTCGGGGAAGCTTTCTTT.